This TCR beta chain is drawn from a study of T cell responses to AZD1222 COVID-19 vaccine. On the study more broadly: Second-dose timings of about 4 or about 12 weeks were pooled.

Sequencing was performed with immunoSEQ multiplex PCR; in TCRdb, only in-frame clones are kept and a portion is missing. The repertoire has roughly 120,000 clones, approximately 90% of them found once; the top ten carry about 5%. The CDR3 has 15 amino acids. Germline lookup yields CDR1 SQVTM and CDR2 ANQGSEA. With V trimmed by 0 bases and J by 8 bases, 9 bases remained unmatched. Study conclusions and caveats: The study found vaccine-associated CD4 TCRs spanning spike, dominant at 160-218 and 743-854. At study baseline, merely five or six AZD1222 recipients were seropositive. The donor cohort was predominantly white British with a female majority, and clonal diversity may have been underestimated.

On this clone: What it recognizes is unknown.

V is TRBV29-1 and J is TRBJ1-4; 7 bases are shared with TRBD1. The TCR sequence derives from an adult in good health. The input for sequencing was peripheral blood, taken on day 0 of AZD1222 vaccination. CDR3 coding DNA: TGCAGCGTTGAAGATCTTTGGCAGGGGGAAGAAAAACTGTTTTTT. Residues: CSVEDLWQGEEKLFF.